Below, 17 T cell receptor beta chains from the same sample are listed, as sequenced in a study of shared clonotypes between healthy human individuals. Generated by immunoSEQ multiplex PCR, the TCRdb table keeps only in-frame clones and is missing some. The sample has fewer than 400,000 clones, roughly 70% seen once. Sequencing was performed on memory CD4+ T cells sorted from blood. As to subset: CD45RA-negative fraction. The receptors come from a man aged 25-45 years in good health.

Remarks on this clone: The junction departs from germline at one end; a sequencing error may be responsible. The rearrangement joins TRBV6-1 to TRBJ2-7; TRBD2 is a possible D gene (5 bases). The CDR3 is made up of 12 amino acids. The V gene's germline CDR1 is MNHNS and CDR2 SASEGT. The CDR3 spells CASSQAGEKQYF. CDR3 bases: TGTGCCAGCAGTCAAGCCGGGGAGAAGCAGTACTTC.

This clone was seen once. V is TRBV28 and J is TRBJ2-5; no definite D call. V lost 5 bases to trimming and J lost 1 base, with 11 bases between them. The CDR3 runs to 14 residues. Germline-derived CDR1 and CDR2 are MDHEN and SYDVKM. The CDR3 nucleotides read TGTGCCAGCAGTGTACCCTTGACCCAAGAGACCCAGTACTTC. This encodes CASSVPLTQETQYF.

This clone was counted between two and nine times. The rearrangement uses TRBV30 and TRBJ1-2; D not certain. Looked up from germline, CDR1 is GTSNPN and CDR2 is SVGIG (reference sequence). The germline V and J ends were trimmed by 3 bases and 8 bases, with 13 bases remaining between them. This CDR3 has 12 residues. The CDR3 here is CAWRSELGGYTF. CDR3 nucleotides: TGTGCCTGGAGGTCAGAGCTAGGAGGCTACACCTTC.

Note on this clone: An end of the junction does not agree with germline; a read error may underlie this. V is TRBV7-7 and J is TRBJ2-2; the match to TRBD1 covers 8 bases. Germline V gene sequence: CDR1 SSHAT, CDR2 FNYEAQ (reference sequence). The length of the CDR3 is 17 residues. Here the CDR3 reads CASSLGEIGQGHRELFF. CDR3 coding DNA: TGTGCTAGCAGCTTAGGAGAAATAGGACAGGGTCATCGAGAGCTGTTTTTT.

The V call is TRBV6-6, the J call TRBJ1-3, with 7 bases fitting TRBD1. V was pared by 6 bases and J by 2 bases, with 7 bases of the junction left unmatched. Per germline, CDR1 MNHNY and CDR2 SVGAGI (reference sequence). The CDR3 is 15 residues long. CDR3 region: CASSSQGSPGNTIYF. The CDR3 DNA reads as TGTGCCAGCAGCTCACAGGGGAGCCCTGGAAACACCATATATTTT.

V gene TRBV21-1 combines with J gene TRBJ2-1; the table gives TRBD2 as D, unverified against the DNA. TRBV21-1 is shown as a pseudogene. The CDR3 runs 17 residues. The CDR3 DNA sequence: TGTGCCAGCAGCAAAGGAGGTCCGGGTAGCTCCTACAATGAGCAGTTCTTC. Its translation: CASSKGGPGSSYNEQFF.

The rearrangement links TRBV27 to TRBJ1-4; D is possibly TRBD1 (6 bases). Trimming took off 11 bases at V and 8 bases at J, with 24 bases between the two ends. The CDR3 covers 15 residues. The germline V gene encodes CDR1 MNHEY and CDR2 SMNVEV (reference sequence). The CDR3 is CAHTGTRGLREKLFF. The CDR3 DNA is TGTGCCCACACGGGAACAAGGGGGTTGAGGGAAAAACTGTTTTTT.

The rearrangement joins TRBV5-1 to TRBJ2-2; D may match TRBD1 or TRBD2 (5 bases each). Trimming removed 4 bases at V and 4 bases at J, with 17 bases between. Germline V gene sequence: CDR1 SGHRS, CDR2 YFSETQ. This CDR3 has 16 amino acids. CDR3 region: CASSPHRDASTGELFF. For the CDR3, the DNA is TGCGCCAGCAGCCCTCACCGGGACGCCTCCACCGGGGAGCTGTTTTTT. The full variable domain, in which reference TRBV5-1 and TRBJ2-2 provide the parts outside the CDR3, is KAGVTQTPRYLIKTRGQQVTLSCSPISGHRSVSWYQQTPGQGLQFLFEYFSETQRNKGNFPGRFSGRQFSNSRSEMNVSTLELGDSALYLCASSPHRDASTGELFFGEGSRLTVL.

This chain links TRBV5-1 with TRBJ1-3, with D perhaps matching TRBD1 (5 bases). Per germline, CDR1 SGHRS and CDR2 YFSETQ. With 0 bases removed from V and 0 bases from J, the gap between germline ends came to 10 bases. The CDR3 is 16 amino acids. The CDR3: CASSLGQRSSGNTIYF. Here the CDR3 DNA reads TGCGCCAGCAGCTTGGGACAGAGGAGCTCTGGAAACACCATATATTTT. Complete variable domain (other parts from reference TRBV5-1 and TRBJ1-3): KAGVTQTPRYLIKTRGQQVTLSCSPISGHRSVSWYQQTPGQGLQFLFEYFSETQRNKGNFPGRFSGRQFSNSRSEMNVSTLELGDSALYLCASSLGQRSSGNTIYFGEGSWLTVV.

This sequence joins TRBV19 and TRBJ2-7, with 12 bases lining up with TRBD1. Germline V lookup: CDR1 LNHDA, CDR2 SQIVND (reference sequence). The V gene end was trimmed by 5 bases and the J gene end by 5 bases; junction bases not matched to a gene: 4. CDR3 length: 14 residues. CDR3 sequence reads: CASSLGQGAHEQYF. The CDR3 DNA reads as TGTGCCAGTAGTCTGGGACAGGGGGCACACGAGCAGTACTTC.

In this sample, this clone turned up once. The V call is TRBV6-5, the J call TRBJ1-1; D gene unclear. CDR3 length: 11 residues. Germline lookup yields CDR1 MNHEY and CDR2 SVGAGI. V was cut by 6 bases and J by 2 bases, with 4 bases left in between. CDR3 protein: CASRANTEAFF. The CDR3 nucleotides read TGTGCCAGCAGGGCAAACACTGAAGCTTTCTTT.

This clone appeared a few times. The V gene is TRBV5-1, the J gene TRBJ1-3; maybe TRBD1 (5 bases). Germline V gives CDR1 SGHRS, CDR2 YFSETQ. CDR3 length: 21 residues. V shed 4 bases and J shed 0 bases, with 29 bases lying between them. CDR3 coding DNA: TGCGCCAGCAGCCCGTTTGTCGTCCATCCGGGACCGTCGGTCTCTGGAAACACCATATATTTT. Translating gives CASSPFVVHPGPSVSGNTIYF. The full variable domain, rest sourced from reference TRBV5-1 and TRBJ1-3, is KAGVTQTPRYLIKTRGQQVTLSCSPISGHRSVSWYQQTPGQGLQFLFEYFSETQRNKGNFPGRFSGRQFSNSRSEMNVSTLELGDSALYLCASSPFVVHPGPSVSGNTIYFGEGSWLTVV.

Concerning this clone: With only one base between it and a far larger clone, this is likely a read error. The V call is TRBV11-3, the J call TRBJ1-1; a weak D match, TRBD1 (6 bases). This CDR3 region has 13 residues. CDR1 is SGHNT, CDR2 YENEEA, per germline. The CDR3 region is CTSSLGGNTEAFF. The CDR3 DNA reads TGTACCAGCAGCTTAGGGGGGAACACTGAAGCTTTCTTT.

This clone appeared a single time. The chain carries TRBV11-2 and TRBJ2-1; 13 bases match TRBD2. Germline V lookup: CDR1 SGHAT, CDR2 FQNNGV. The CDR3 is 18 amino acids. V was clipped by 2 bases and J by 4 bases; unmatched bases: 8. The CDR3 loop reads CASSLSPTSGGVYNEQFF. CDR3 nucleotide sequence: TGTGCCAGCAGCTTAAGTCCAACTAGCGGGGGGGTTTACAATGAGCAGTTCTTC.

Comment on this clone: A much larger clone is a single base away; this may be a read error. J is TRBJ2-7 and V is TRBV7-8, with TRBD2 matching over 10 bases. Germline CDR1 reads SGHVS; CDR2 reads FQNEAQ. Trimming removed 5 bases from V and 4 bases from J; junction bases left unmatched: 5. The CDR3 totals 14 residues. The CDR3 loop reads CASSPSGRWYEQYF. The CDR3 coding sequence is TGTGCCAGCAGCCCTAGCGGGAGATGGTACGAGCAGTACTTC.

V and J are TRBV2 and TRBJ1-1; D possibly corresponds to TRBD1 (5 bases). V was pared by 5 bases and J by 8 bases, with 15 bases between. Germline loops: CDR1 SNHLY, CDR2 FYNNEI. The CDR3 extends over 13 amino acids. The CDR3 region has the DNA TGTGCCAGCAGTTTTGACAGTCGTCGGGAAGCTTTCTTT. Translated, it gives CASSFDSRREAFF. Complete variable domain (other parts from reference TRBV2 and TRBJ1-1): EPEVTQTPSHQVTQMGQEVILRCVPISNHLYFYWYRQILGQKVEFLVSFYNNEISEKSEIFDDQFSVERPDGSNFTLKIRSTKLEDSAMYFCASSFDSRREAFFGQGTRLTVV.

This rearrangement joins TRBV15 to TRBJ2-3; TRBD2 is a possible D gene (5 bases). The germline CDR1 and CDR2 sequences are LNHNV and YYDKDF (reference sequence). The V and J ends lost 5 bases and 3 bases respectively, with 9 bases between them. This CDR3 has 13 residues. The CDR3 reads CATSRGNTDTQYF. CDR3 DNA: TGTGCCACCAGCCGAGGGAATACAGATACGCAGTATTTT.